These 25 T cell receptor beta chains came from one sample sequenced in a study of blood T cell repertoires in COVID-19. The data were produced by immunoSEQ multiplex PCR, yet TCRdb's version contains in-frame clones alone and is incomplete. Found here are fewer than 50,000 clones, 79% of them singletons; the top ten hold under 30%. Sequences were obtained from peripheral blood. The receptors derive from an older man with acute or convalescent COVID-19.

V usage is TRBV12-3 or TRBV12-4 and J usage is TRBJ1-1; D not resolved. V was shortened by 3 bases and J by 1 base, with 6 bases between the two germline ends. This CDR3 is built from 13 residues. CDR3 in DNA: TGTGCCAGCAGTTTGATACAGAACACTGAAGCTTTCTTT. Its translation: CASSLIQNTEAFF.

J is TRBJ2-7 and V is TRBV11-3; D possibly corresponds to TRBD1 (5 bases). CDR3 length equals 14 residues. The V end was cut by 4 bases, the J end by 2 bases, with 12 bases between. Germline V CDR1 and CDR2: SGHNT, YENEEA. CDR3 protein: CASSSFVDTYEQYF. The DNA of the CDR3 is TGTGCCAGCAGCTCCTTCGTGGACACCTACGAGCAGTACTTC.

V and J are TRBV19 and TRBJ1-6; D uncertain. CDR3 size: 15 residues. The V end lost 6 bases, the J end lost 6 bases, and 15 bases lay between the germline ends. The germline CDR1 and CDR2 sequences are LNHDA and SQIVND (reference sequence). The CDR3, as DNA: TGTGCCAGTAGGCTAGCCCGGGGTGCTAATTCACCCCTCCACTTT. Its translation is CASRLARGANSPLHF.

The rearrangement uses TRBV4-3 and TRBJ1-6; TRBD1 is a possible D gene (6 bases). V was pared by 1 base and J by 0 bases, with 7 bases between. The CDR3 length is 16 residues. The V gene's germline CDR1 is LGHNA and CDR2 YSLEER. The CDR3 DNA follows: TGCGCCAGCAGCCAAGCAGGGGACTCCTATAATTCACCCCTCCACTTT. It specifies CASSQAGDSYNSPLHF.

The rearrangement uses TRBV10-3 and TRBJ1-3; 12 bases are a match to TRBD1. The CDR3 loop spans 15 amino acids. J was trimmed by 5 bases and V by 4 bases; bases with no gene match: 3. Germline CDR1 is ENHRY and CDR2 is SYGVKD. CDR3 sequence reads: CAISAGQGARNTIYF. CDR3 in DNA: TGTGCCATCAGTGCGGGACAGGGGGCGAGAAACACCATATATTTT.

The chain employs TRBV9 and TRBJ2-1; 16 bases fit TRBD2. Germline loops: CDR1 SGDLS, CDR2 YYNGEE. This CDR3 spans 18 amino acids. Trimming took 3 bases from V and 6 from J; bases not matched to a gene: 9. CDR3 bases: TGTGCCAGCAGCGAGGGCTTGGGACTAGCGGGAGGGAGCAATGAGCAGTTCTTC. It encodes CASSEGLGLAGGSNEQFF.

This clone was detected a few times. The chain has TRBV10-2 and TRBJ2-5; 11 bases fit TRBD2. V lost 6 bases, J lost 4 bases, and 7 bases stayed unmatched. CDR3 length: 15 amino acids. The germline CDR1 and CDR2 sequences are WSHSY and SAAADI. The CDR3 sequence: CASRDGTSGGETQYF. The CDR3 coding sequence is TGCGCCAGCAGGGACGGGACTAGCGGCGGAGAGACCCAGTACTTC.

The chain recombines TRBV4-1 with TRBJ1-2, with a possible D match to TRBD1 (6 bases). The V end lost 0 bases, the J end lost 5 bases, and 10 bases lay between the germline ends. The CDR3 extends over 14 amino acids. Looked up from germline, CDR1 is MGHRA and CDR2 is YSYEKL. CDR3: CASSQDNRVYGYTF. The CDR3, as DNA: TGCGCCAGCAGCCAAGACAACAGGGTGTATGGCTACACCTTC.

The rearrangement links TRBV3-1 (or the pseudogene TRBV3-2) to TRBJ1-4; D is unresolved. V lost 4 bases, J lost 2 bases, and 11 bases lay in between. The CDR3 spans 15 residues. The germline CDR1 and CDR2 sequences are LGHDT and YNNKEL (reference sequence). The CDR3 nucleotides are TGTGCCAGCAGCCCCACCCCCGGGACTAATGAAAAACTGTTTTTT. This translates into CASSPTPGTNEKLFF.

This rearrangement joins TRBV4-3 to TRBJ1-6; 7 bases align to TRBD1. V gave up 3 bases and J gave up 6 bases; unmatched junction bases: 8. CDR1 and CDR2 from the germline V gene are LGHNA and YSLEER. This CDR3 has 16 residues. The CDR3 DNA is TGCGCCAGCAGCCACGAAGGGCACAGGGGTAATTCACCCCTCCACTTT. Its protein product is CASSHEGHRGNSPLHF.

The V and J genes are TRBV14 and TRBJ2-5, with a possible D match to TRBD2 (5 bases). The CDR3 contains 14 residues. The V end was cut by 4 bases, the J end by 1 base, with 10 bases between. CDR1 and CDR2 (germline): SGHDN, FVKESK. Written as DNA, the CDR3 is TGTGCCAGCAGCCGCCCGGGGAGCCAAGAGACCCAGTACTTC. Translated: CASSRPGSQETQYF. Combining the CDR3 with reference TRBV14 and TRBJ2-5 gives the whole variable domain EAGVTQFPSHSVIEKGQTVTLRCDPISGHDNLYWYRRVMGKEIKFLLHFVKESKQDESGMPNNRFLAERTGGTYSTLKVQPAELEDSGVYFCASSRPGSQETQYFGPGTRLLVL.

V and J are TRBV7-2 and TRBJ2-1, with 8 bases that match TRBD2. CDR1 is SGHTA and CDR2 is FQGNSA in the germline V gene. After removal of 5 bases from V and 8 bases from J, the junction contained 8 bases not matched to a gene. CDR3 length: 14 residues. The CDR3 region has the DNA TGTGCCAGCAGCACGGGACTAGGAGTCGATGAGCAGTTCTTC. Its translation is CASSTGLGVDEQFF.

The V gene is TRBV7-2, the J gene TRBJ2-7; D gene ambiguous. The CDR3 has 14 residues. V was shortened by 3 bases and J by 1 base, with 10 bases between the two germline ends. From germline, CDR1 is SGHTA and CDR2 FQGNSA. The DNA for the CDR3 is TGTGCCAGCAGCTTGATGGCTGAATCCTACGAGCAGTACTTC. Protein product: CASSLMAESYEQYF. Based on the CDR3 plus reference TRBV7-2 and TRBJ2-7, the full variable domain is GAGVSQSPSNKVTEKGKDVELRCDPISGHTALYWYRQSLGQGLEFLIYFQGNSAPDKSGLPSDRFSAERTGGSVSTLTIQRTQQEDSAVYLCASSLMAESYEQYFGPGTRLTVT.

The V gene is TRBV5-4, the J gene TRBJ2-7, with TRBD1 identical over 9 bases. The CDR3 totals 16 residues. V shed 4 bases, J shed 3 bases, and the junction held 11 bases outside the gene matches. Germline CDR1 SGHNT, CDR2 YYREEE (reference sequence). CDR3 nucleotide sequence: TGTGCCAGCAGCACTAGTACCGGGACAGGGTTCTACGAGCAGTACTTC. This encodes CASSTSTGTGFYEQYF.

This clone was seen only once. The chain links TRBV2 to TRBJ1-1; possible D gene TRBD1, 5 bases. This CDR3 is built from 15 residues. Germline CDR1 SNHLY, CDR2 FYNNEI. Trimming shortened V by 4 bases and J by 3 bases, and 15 bases separated the two germline ends. For the CDR3, the DNA is TGTGCCAGCAGTGCCCAGGGAGGGGAATACACTGAAGCTTTCTTT. Its protein product is CASSAQGGEYTEAFF. The complete variable domain, with remaining parts taken from reference TRBV2 and TRBJ1-1, reads EPEVTQTPSHQVTQMGQEVILRCVPISNHLYFYWYRQILGQKVEFLVSFYNNEISEKSEIFDDQFSVERPDGSNFTLKIRSTKLEDSAMYFCASSAQGGEYTEAFFGQGTRLTVV.

The chain has TRBV5-1 and TRBJ2-3; 8 bases match TRBD1. The J segment lost 3 bases and the V segment lost 0 bases, leaving 3 bases of the junction unmatched. Germline CDR1 SGHRS, CDR2 YFSETQ. CDR3 length: 15 amino acids. In DNA, the CDR3 is TGCGCCAGCAGCTTGGGGGGACAGGAGACAGATACGCAGTATTTT. Its protein is CASSLGGQETDTQYF.

The chain has TRBV27 and TRBJ2-5, with D possibly being TRBD2 (5 bases). CDR3 length equals 17 residues. Trimming took off 6 bases at V and 4 bases at J, with 24 bases between the two ends. Germline CDR1 MNHEY, CDR2 SMNVEV (reference sequence). The CDR3 coding sequence is TGTGCCAGCAGCAAGAGGTCCGGGGTCGATTATTTAGAGACCCAGTACTTC. It encodes CASSKRSGVDYLETQYF.

The rearrangement joins TRBV7-9 to TRBJ2-7; 10 bases agree with TRBD1. The CDR3 has 13 amino acids. Per the germline V gene, CDR1 is SEHNR and CDR2 is FQNEAQ (reference sequence). Trimming removed 5 bases from V and 6 bases from J; junction bases left unmatched: 4. The CDR3 coding sequence is TGTGCCAGCAGCGTGGGACAGGGGTTCGAGCAGTACTTC. Amino acids: CASSVGQGFEQYF.

J is TRBJ2-2 and V is TRBV7-9; a possible D gene is TRBD1 (5 bases). There are 14 residues in the CDR3. The V gene lost 6 bases and the J gene lost 6 bases, with 14 bases spanning the gap. CDR1 is SEHNR and CDR2 is FQNEAQ in the germline V gene (reference sequence). CDR3 sequence: CASRQLRGAGELFF. Here the CDR3 DNA reads TGTGCCAGCAGGCAACTAAGGGGTGCCGGGGAGCTGTTTTTT. The variable domain in full, with the rest retrieved from reference TRBV7-9 and TRBJ2-2, is DTGVSQNPRHKITKRGQNVTFRCDPISEHNRLYWYRQTLGQGPEFLTYFQNEAQLEKSRLLSDRFSAERPKGSFSTLEIQRTEQGDSAMYLCASRQLRGAGELFFGEGSRLTVL.

This clone was counted ten times or more. V gene TRBV5-1 combines with J gene TRBJ1-4; possibly TRBD1 for D (5 bases). The length of the CDR3 is 14 residues. The germline V gene has CDR1 SGHRS and CDR2 YFSETQ. Trimming cost V 6 bases and J 3 bases, with 12 bases left between them. CDR3 nucleotide sequence: TGCGCCAGCAAGGCCCCGGGGGCTAATGAAAAACTGTTTTTT. Its translation is CASKAPGANEKLFF.

In this sample, this clone turned up a few times. V usage is TRBV10-1 and J usage is TRBJ2-1, with 7 bases lining up with TRBD1. The V gene end was trimmed by 0 bases and the J gene end by 5 bases; junction bases not matched to a gene: 4. CDR1 and CDR2 from the germline V gene are WNHNN and SYGVQD (reference sequence). This CDR3 region has 15 residues. CDR3 coding DNA: TGCGCCAGCAGTGAGTCAGGGGGCGTCGACAATGAGCAGTTCTTC. Translated: CASSESGGVDNEQFF.

This rearrangement joins TRBV6-5 to TRBJ1-1, with D maybe TRBD1 (5 bases). V gave up 6 bases and J gave up 0 bases, with 8 bases separating them. Germline CDR1 reads MNHEY; CDR2 reads SVGAGI. The length of the CDR3 is 13 residues. This CDR3 reads CASSPTVNTEAFF. CDR3 in DNA: TGTGCCAGCAGCCCGACAGTGAACACTGAAGCTTTCTTT.

The V call is TRBV2, the J call TRBJ2-5; TRBD1 matches at 8 bases. CDR1 SNHLY and CDR2 FYNNEI come from the germline V gene. This CDR3 contains 14 residues. The V segment lost 4 bases and the J segment 7 bases; nucleotides outside the gene matches: 8. DNA of the CDR3: TGTGCCAGCAGTGTGACGGACAGGGCTGGGACCCAGTACTTC. The encoded protein is CASSVTDRAGTQYF. Full variable domain (outside the CDR3, taken from reference TRBV2 and TRBJ2-5): EPEVTQTPSHQVTQMGQEVILRCVPISNHLYFYWYRQILGQKVEFLVSFYNNEISEKSEIFDDQFSVERPDGSNFTLKIRSTKLEDSAMYFCASSVTDRAGTQYFGPGTRLLVL.

V and J are TRBV12-2 and TRBJ2-7; the table gives TRBD2 as D, unverified against the DNA. TRBV12-2 is tagged as a pseudogene. The CDR3 contains 16 residues. The CDR3 loop is CASRLRAGVPSGEQYF. CDR3 in DNA: TGTGCAAGTCGCTTAAGGGCGGGAGTCCCCTCGGGCGAGCAGTACTTC.

This clone has just a few counts. This chain joins TRBV12-3 or TRBV12-4 and TRBJ1-5; no firm D call. The V end lost 3 bases, the J end lost 7 bases, and 7 bases lay between the germline ends. The CDR3 loop spans 12 amino acids. CDR3 residues: CASSFYKQPQHF. CDR3 in DNA: TGTGCCAGCAGTTTCTATAAGCAGCCCCAGCATTTT.